A selection of T cell receptor beta chains follows, all from one sample in a study of cytomegalovirus exposure and HLA in healthy donors. Here immunoSEQ multiplex PCR was the method, and the copy in TCRdb shows in-frame clones only, minus some. Here the sample spans fewer than 150,000 clones, 65% to 80% being singletons. The sequenced sample was PBMCs. Receptors originate from a woman aged 25 to 39 in good health and CMV-seronegative. The CDR3 runs from the conserved cysteine through the conserved F or W. A D gene is named only where the DNA matches it firmly. Not every row has a clone size; where given, it reads once, few, many or a size class.

TRBJ1-1 | . | . | TRBV11-2 | CASSFTGGGTEAFF | TGTGCCAGCAGCTTCACGGGGGGAGGCACTGAAGCTTTCTTT
TRBJ2-3 | . | few | TRBV4-2 | CASSQEGVGDTQYF | TGTGCCAGCAGCCAAGAAGGGGTAGGGGATACGCAGTATTTT
TRBJ2-7 | . | . | TRBV7-7 | CASSLAHSKEQYF | TGTGCTAGCAGCTTAGCGCACTCGAAAGAGCAGTACTTC
TRBJ1-5 | . | once | TRBV30 | CAWSGQFRGPQHF | TGTGCCTGGAGTGGACAGTTCAGGGGGCCCCAGCATTTT
TRBJ1-6 | . | . | TRBV10-3 | CAISNTGRSPLHF | TGTGCCATCAGTAATACAGGTCGCTCACCCCTCCACTTT
TRBJ1-2 | . | . | TRBV9 | CASKGGDGYTF | TGTGCCAGCAAAGGAGGTGATGGCTACACCTTC
TRBJ2-5 | TRBD1 | . | TRBV9 | CASSPGQGGETQYF | TGTGCCAGCAGCCCTGGACAGGGGGGAGAGACCCAGTACTTC
TRBJ1-2 | TRBD1 | . | TRBV5-1 | CASSLTTGVFYGYTF | TGCGCCAGCAGCTTGACCACAGGGGTATTCTATGGCTACACCTTC
TRBJ1-2 | TRBD1 | . | TRBV4-1 | CASSLGVQGADYGYTF | TGCGCCAGCAGCCTCGGCGTCCAGGGGGCAGACTATGGCTACACCTTC
TRBJ1-1 | . | . | TRBV5-1 | CASQSSLNTEAFF | TGCGCCAGTCAGTCGTCTCTGAACACTGAAGCTTTCTTT
TRBJ1-6 | TRBD1 | . | TRBV28 | CASSFRYRGRSYNSPLHF | TGTGCCAGCAGTTTCAGGTACAGGGGACGCTCCTATAATTCACCCCTCCACTTT
TRBJ1-1 | TRBD1 | . | TRBV5-4 | CASSAGTGGTEAFF | TGTGCCAGCAGCGCAGGGACAGGGGGCACTGAAGCTTTCTTT
TRBJ2-3 | . | few | TRBV28 | CASDSQTGSLGTDTQYF | TGTGCCAGCGACTCACAAACTGGGAGCCTAGGCACAGATACGCAGTATTTT
TRBJ1-5 | TRBD1 | few | TRBV19 | CASSADRGRDQPQHF | TGTGCCAGTAGTGCTGACAGGGGTAGGGATCAGCCCCAGCATTTT
TRBJ1-5 | TRBD1 | few | TRBV6-6 | CASSYSGRGQPQHF | TGTGCCAGCAGTTACTCGGGCAGGGGGCAGCCCCAGCATTTT
TRBJ2-7 | TRBD2 | . | TRBV6-4 | CASSDGGAGAGGHYEQYF | TGTGCCAGCAGTGATGGGGGGGCTGGGGCGGGAGGGCACTACGAGCAGTACTTC
TRBJ2-2 | . | . | TRBV5-1 | CASSLNIQDTGELFF | TGCGCCAGCAGCTTAAATATTCAGGACACCGGGGAGCTGTTTTTT
TRBJ2-2 | TRBD2 | . | TRBV9 | CASSRGGGLNTGELFF | TGTGCCAGCAGCCGGGGGGGAGGACTCAACACCGGGGAGCTGTTTTTT
TRBJ1-4 | TRBD1 | . | TRBV6-5 | CASSYTTGIEEKLFF | TGTGCCAGCAGTTACACGACAGGGATAGAGGAAAAACTGTTTTTT
TRBJ2-5 | . | . | TRBV10-3 | CAISDPALSGGTQYF | TGTGCCATCAGTGACCCCGCTTTGTCCGGGGGGACCCAGTACTTC
TRBJ2-3 | TRBD2 | . | TRBV4-2 | CASSQAAGIGTDTQYF | TGTGCCAGCAGCCAAGCAGCGGGGATTGGCACAGATACGCAGTATTTT
TRBJ1-6 | . | . | TRBV28 | CASSLAQGNSPLHF | TGTGCCAGCAGTTTAGCACAGGGAAATTCACCCCTCCACTTT
TRBJ1-2 | . | . | TRBV19 | CASSIGQGSNYGYTF | TGTGCCAGTAGTATCGGGCAGGGGTCTAACTATGGCTACACCTTC
TRBJ1-2 | . | . | TRBV11-1 | CASSPRRGSYGYTF | TGTGCCAGCAGCCCCCGCAGAGGTAGCTATGGCTACACCTTC
TRBJ1-5 | . | . | TRBV18 | CASSPSQYNQPQHF | TGTGCCAGCTCACCTTCGCAGTACAATCAGCCCCAGCATTTT
TRBJ2-6 | TRBD2 | once | TRBV5-6 | CASSLLGLAGSSGANVLTF | TGTGCCAGCAGCTTGTTGGGTCTAGCGGGATCCTCTGGGGCCAACGTCCTGACTTTC
TRBJ2-1 | TRBD2 | . | TRBV4-1 | CASSLGTSEWYNEQFF | TGCGCCAGCAGCTTAGGGACTAGCGAGTGGTACAATGAGCAGTTCTTC
TRBJ2-1 | TRBD2 | few | TRBV7-2 | CASSLSSGGYNEQFF | TGTGCCAGCAGCTTATCTAGCGGGGGTTACAATGAGCAGTTCTTC